This T cell receptor (beta chain) originates from a study of regulatory T cells in long-lasting Graves disease. Findings and limits, study-wide: Researchers examined only peripheral blood and not thyroid tissue. Public clonotype sharing was higher in persistent than newly diagnosed patients.

This clonotype was detected ten times or more. Its target is unknown. V was clipped by 5 bases and J by 3 bases, with 10 bases between them. Germline-derived CDR1 and CDR2 are SEHNR and FQNEAQ (reference sequence). CDR3 length: 13 residues. Building the TCR beta libraries relied on iRepertoire HTBI primers, and CDR3 regions underwent Arm-PCR. One entry per CDR3 protein, called by TCRdb with MiXCR from the multiplex PCR reads. This table has about 470,000 distinct CDR3 sequences, less than 25% appearing once. The time point was: persistent/refractory GD, antithyroid drugs over 5 years with positive TRAb. Scientists built the TCR library using RNA that was extracted from PBMCs. The collection involved drawing nine milliliters of peripheral blood into EDTA tubes.

This TCR was recovered from a female donor with Graves disease. The V and J genes are TRBV7-9 and TRBJ1-2; maybe TRBD1 (5 bases). This sample comprised peripheral blood mononuclear cells (PBMCs), obtained when the disease was refractory, from a patient treated with antithyroid drugs. The CDR3 DNA reads as TGTGCCAGCAGCCTAGGGGACTACTATGGCTACACCTTC. This sequence encodes CASSLGDYYGYTF.